These 20 T cell receptor beta chains were sequenced from one sample in a study of T cell changes during pregnancy in multiple sclerosis. The protocol was immunoSEQ multiplex PCR, while the TCRdb copy is restricted to in-frame clones and leaves out a portion. This sample yields approximately 130,000 clones, of which about 94% are seen a single time; approximately 5.8% belongs to the top ten. The sample in question was peripheral blood, obtained before pregnancy. The source of these receptors is a female donor with multiple sclerosis, enrolled in a pregnancy study.

The CDR3 DNA reads as TGTGCCAGCAGCTTCGATGAGACAACATATGGCTACACCTTC. Translated: CASSFDETTYGYTF. The rearrangement uses TRBV7-8 and TRBJ1-2; D is uncertain. Trimming pared 3 bases from V and 5 bases from J, leaving 13 bases between. The CDR3 spans 14 residues. CDR1 is SGHVS and CDR2 is FQNEAQ in the germline V gene.

The V gene is TRBV30, the J gene TRBJ2-1, with TRBD2 matching 10 bases. V lost 3 bases and J lost 0; bases outside the gene matches: 8. The CDR3 spans 17 residues. Germline assignment: CDR1 GTSNPN and CDR2 SVGIG (reference sequence). CDR3 coding DNA: TGTGCCTGGAGCGGAGCGGGAGGGAGTCACTCCTACAATGAGCAGTTCTTC. This gives the protein CAWSGAGGSHSYNEQFF.

The rearrangement links TRBV4-1 to TRBJ1-4; D is unclear. Germline values: CDR1 MGHRA, CDR2 YSYEKL. CDR3 length equals 15 residues. Trimming left V 0 bases short and J 9 bases short, with 14 bases between. The DNA for the CDR3 is TGCGCCAGCAGCCAAGATACCACGGGAACGAAAAAACTGTTTTTT. Translating gives CASSQDTTGTKKLFF.

This clone was seen only once. The chain is built from TRBV5-1 and TRBJ2-1; 8 bases line up with TRBD2. The V gene end was trimmed by 4 bases and the J gene end by 3 bases; junction bases not matched to a gene: 3. The germline V gene has CDR1 SGHRS and CDR2 YFSETQ. The CDR3 spans 14 residues. This chain's CDR3 is CASSPGLVYNEQFF. The CDR3 DNA follows: TGCGCCAGCAGCCCGGGACTAGTCTACAATGAGCAGTTCTTC.

J is TRBJ1-3 and V is TRBV7-2; D is unclear. Trimming took off 1 base at V and 0 bases at J, with 7 bases between the two ends. The CDR3 is 15 amino acids. From germline, CDR1 is SGHTA and CDR2 FQGNSA. CDR3 protein: CASSLVFGSGNTIYF. The CDR3 DNA reads TGTGCCAGCAGCTTAGTTTTCGGCTCTGGAAACACCATATATTTT.

In its sample, this clone was seen a few times. CDR3 DNA sequence: TGTGCCTGGAACCAGGGGGGATGGACTGAAGCTTTCTTT. Translated, it gives CAWNQGGWTEAFF. The chain links TRBV30 to TRBJ1-1; 7 bases are shared with TRBD1. V trimming: 4 bases; J trimming: 5 bases; junction bases outside the gene matches: 7. The CDR3 contains 13 residues. Germline CDR1 and CDR2: GTSNPN and SVGIG (reference sequence).

The V and J genes are TRBV19 and TRBJ1-4, with D maybe TRBD1 (5 bases). There are 13 residues in the CDR3. Germline V CDR1 and CDR2: LNHDA, SQIVND (reference sequence). V was cut by 7 bases and J by 7 bases, with 13 bases left in between. CDR3 bases: TGTGCCAGTACCGGGGGATCGGGTGAAAAACTGTTTTTT. Translation: CASTGGSGEKLFF.

The chain has TRBV9 and TRBJ2-2; 8 positions match TRBD1. The CDR3 has 16 residues. CDR1 SGDLS and CDR2 YYNGEE come from the germline V gene. Trimming removed 3 bases from V and 3 bases from J; junction bases left unmatched: 7. Here the CDR3 reads CASSAGQGTHTGELFF. The CDR3, as DNA: TGTGCCAGCAGCGCAGGACAGGGTACCCACACCGGGGAGCTGTTTTTT.

Details on this clone: A much larger clone differs from this one at a single base, so this may be a read error. The chain has TRBV5-1 and TRBJ1-5; tentatively, D is TRBD1 (5 bases). The germline V and J ends were trimmed by 0 bases and 5 bases, with 6 bases remaining between them. Germline lookup yields CDR1 SGHRS and CDR2 YFSETQ. The length of the CDR3 is 13 residues. CDR3 region: CASSLVGDQPQHF. Here the CDR3 DNA reads TGCGCCAGCAGCTTGGTAGGGGATCAGCCCCAGCATTTT.

This clone was found once. This chain's CDR3 is CASSYGAGQYYEQYF. CDR3 bases: TGTGCCAGCAGTTACGGAGCGGGTCAATACTACGAGCAGTACTTC. This rearrangement joins TRBV6-5 to TRBJ2-5, with a tentative D call TRBD2 (6 bases). The better agreement between TRBJ2-7 and the DNA end casts doubt on the J call. Germline CDR1 and CDR2: MNHEY and SVGAGI. The CDR3 is 15 amino acids.

This sequence joins TRBV7-6 and TRBJ2-5; 7 bases are a match to TRBD1. The trim removed 1 base at V and 0 bases at J, leaving 5 bases unmatched. The CDR3 contains 16 residues. Looked up from germline, CDR1 is SGHVS and CDR2 is FNYEAQ. This chain's CDR3 is CASSLGAQGYQETQYF. The CDR3, as DNA: TGTGCCAGCAGCTTAGGAGCACAGGGGTACCAAGAGACCCAGTACTTC.

This chain uses TRBV27 with TRBJ1-5; no clear D. The V gene's germline CDR1 is MNHEY and CDR2 SMNVEV (reference sequence). The CDR3 is 13 amino acids. V lost 5 bases and J lost 1, with 6 bases in between. As DNA, the CDR3 is TGTGCCAGCAGTCGGGTGAGCAATCAGCCCCAGCATTTT. This encodes CASSRVSNQPQHF.

The chain is built from TRBV19 and TRBJ1-3; D not resolved. Trimming removed 2 bases from V and 2 bases from J, with 10 bases in between. The CDR3 runs to 15 residues. In germline, CDR1 is LNHDA, CDR2 SQIVND (reference sequence). DNA for the CDR3: TGTGCCAGTAGTATATCCGGGAACCCTGGAAACACCATATATTTT. Its protein product is CASSISGNPGNTIYF.

This clone was recorded once. The V gene is TRBV27, the J gene TRBJ2-3, with TRBD2 matching 12 bases. The CDR3 length is 18 residues. Germline V gives CDR1 MNHEY, CDR2 SMNVEV (reference sequence). Trimming at V came to 5 bases and at J to 4 bases, leaving 13 bases not matched to a gene. The CDR3 coding sequence is TGTGCCAGCAGTGTCTCTAGCGGGAGGGAGCCTTCCCCAGATACGCAGTATTTT. It encodes CASSVSSGREPSPDTQYF.

The gene calls are TRBV10-3 and TRBJ1-2; a possible D gene is TRBD1 (5 bases). The CDR3 contains 15 residues. The germline V gene has CDR1 ENHRY and CDR2 SYGVKD. Deletions cut 3 bases from V and 3 bases from J, with 14 bases between. The CDR3 nucleotides read TGTGCCATCAGTGACGGTCCGCGGGGCTACTATGGCTACACCTTC. As protein: CAISDGPRGYYGYTF.

V is TRBV6-1 and J is TRBJ1-2; 7 nucleotides align to TRBD1. With 6 bases clipped from V and 8 bases from J, the junction kept 12 bases outside the gene matches. Germline-derived CDR1 and CDR2 are MNHNS and SASEGT. The CDR3 totals 14 residues. The CDR3 DNA follows: TGTGCCAGCAGCGGATCGACAGGGCGACTCGGCTACACCTTC. It codes for CASSGSTGRLGYTF.

V usage is TRBV5-5 and J usage is TRBJ2-5; TRBD1 is a possible D gene (5 bases). Germline values: CDR1 SGHKS, CDR2 YYEKEE (reference sequence). V lost 4 bases and J 2 bases, leaving 6 bases between the germline ends. This CDR3 is 12 amino acids long. The CDR3 nucleotides are TGTGCCAGCAGCAGGGGACAAGAGACCCAGTACTTC. Protein sequence: CASSRGQETQYF.

This chain connects TRBV29-1 to TRBJ1-2; a weak D match, TRBD1 (6 bases). V lost 4 bases, J lost 6 bases, and 12 bases lay in between. The CDR3 is 12 amino acids. The germline V gene has CDR1 SQVTM and CDR2 ANQGSEA. CDR3 sequence reads: CSVGTARDGYTF. In DNA, the CDR3 is TGCAGCGTTGGGACAGCAAGAGATGGCTACACCTTC. The variable domain in full, with the rest retrieved from reference TRBV29-1 and TRBJ1-2, is SAVISQKPSRDICQRGTSLTIQCQVDSQVTMMFWYRQQPGQSLTLIATANQGSEATYESGFVIDKFPISRPNLTFSTLTVSNMSPEDSSIYLCSVGTARDGYTFGSGTRLTVV.

The CDR3 DNA reads as TGTGCCAGCAGCTTAGGTAGGGGGGGGCGCAGGGATGAGCAGTTCTTC. It encodes CASSLGRGGRRDEQFF. The V and J genes are TRBV7-2 and TRBJ2-1, with D perhaps TRBD2 (7 bases). Germline CDR1 reads SGHTA; CDR2 reads FQGNSA. This CDR3 has 16 residues. V lost 1 base, J lost 8 bases, and 18 bases lay in between.

The rearrangement joins TRBV5-5 to TRBJ2-6; a weak D match, TRBD1 (5 bases). The CDR3 extends over 17 amino acids. Germline values: CDR1 SGHKS, CDR2 YYEKEE (reference sequence). The germline V and J ends were trimmed by 3 bases and 0 bases, with 13 bases remaining between them. The DNA for the CDR3 is TGTGCCAGCAGCTCACAGGTTTCGAGCTCTGGGGCCAACGTCCTGACTTTC. Translation gives CASSSQVSSSGANVLTF. Full variable domain (missing parts from reference TRBV5-5 and TRBJ2-6): DAGVTQSPTHLIKTRGQQVTLRCSPISGHKSVSWYQQVLGQGPQFIFQYYEKEERGRGNFPDRFSARQFPNYSSELNVNALLLGDSALYLCASSSQVSSSGANVLTFGAGSRLTVL.